The 29 T cell receptor beta chains in this list originate from one sample, sequenced in a study of blood T cell repertoires in COVID-19. Profiled with immunoSEQ multiplex PCR; TCRdb holds only in-frame clones, not every one. The data hold around 200,000 clones, with around nine tenths observed a single time. The specimen was peripheral blood. The receptors were gathered from a man between 65 and 85 years old with acute or convalescent COVID-19.

The rearrangement uses TRBV30 and TRBJ2-5; D may be TRBD1 (6 bases). Trimming took off 2 bases at V and 4 bases at J, with 14 bases between the two ends. The length of the CDR3 is 14 residues. Germline V lookup: CDR1 GTSNPN, CDR2 SVGIG (reference sequence). The CDR3 DNA follows: TGTGCCTGGAGTCCGACAGGCTGGGGAGAGACCCAGTACTTC. It yields the protein CAWSPTGWGETQYF.

The chain combines TRBV30 with TRBJ2-5; D is undetermined. Germline V gives CDR1 GTSNPN, CDR2 SVGIG (reference sequence). V was cut by 0 bases and J by 2 bases, with 10 bases left in between. CDR3 length: 14 residues. CDR3 sequence: CAWSVLTVQETQYF. The CDR3 DNA reads as TGTGCCTGGAGTGTTCTAACAGTACAAGAGACCCAGTACTTC.

V and J are TRBV5-8 and TRBJ2-2; 13 bases fit TRBD2. The CDR3 totals 16 residues. Germline CDR1 SGHTS, CDR2 YDEGEE. Unmatched junction bases numbered 5, after V lost 1 base and J lost 8 bases. The CDR3 nucleotides read TGTGCCAGCAGCTTGACTAGCGGGAGGGCAACTGGGGAGCTGTTTTTT. As protein: CASSLTSGRATGELFF.

This clone was seen more than once but under ten times. This rearrangement joins TRBV4-3 to TRBJ2-3; 8 bases match TRBD2. The CDR3 contains 17 residues. V lost 0 bases and J lost 2; bases outside the gene matches: 7. The V gene's germline CDR1 is LGHNA and CDR2 YSLEER. The CDR3 region is CASSQDLAGGPTDTQYF. The DNA for the CDR3 is TGCGCCAGCAGCCAAGATTTGGCGGGGGGTCCCACAGATACGCAGTATTTT.

The chain combines TRBV28 with TRBJ2-7; 8 positions agree with TRBD2. V was pared by 5 bases and J by 2 bases, with 8 bases of the junction left unmatched. The CDR3 extends over 15 amino acids. CDR1 MDHEN and CDR2 SYDVKM come from the germline V gene. Here the CDR3 reads CASSPPSGGAYEQYF. CDR3 DNA sequence: TGTGCCAGCAGTCCTCCCTCCGGGGGGGCCTACGAGCAGTACTTC.

The chain has TRBV4-3 and TRBJ2-7; a possible D gene is TRBD1 (6 bases). The germline CDR1 and CDR2 sequences are LGHNA and YSLEER. Trimming stripped 0 bases from V and 0 bases from J, with 12 bases between. The CDR3 extends over 16 amino acids. The CDR3 here is CASSQDTGTPSYEQYF. CDR3 DNA: TGCGCCAGCAGCCAAGATACGGGGACACCCTCCTACGAGCAGTACTTC.

The gene calls are TRBV7-3 and TRBJ1-4; TRBD1 matches 7 bases. The J segment lost 3 bases and the V segment lost 2 bases, leaving 3 bases of the junction unmatched. The germline CDR1 and CDR2 sequences are SGHTA and FQGTGA. The CDR3 totals 15 residues. The CDR3 DNA follows: TGTGCCAGCAGCTTAGGGGGACAGCCTAATGAAAAACTGTTTTTT. It encodes CASSLGGQPNEKLFF.

This chain connects TRBV7-3 to TRBJ1-1; D gene uncertain. Germline V gives CDR1 SGHTA, CDR2 FQGTGA. V lost 5 bases and J lost 2, with 9 bases in between. The CDR3 has 13 amino acids. The CDR3 nucleotides are TGTGCCAGCAGCCCTCGGGGAAACACTGAAGCTTTCTTT. Translating gives CASSPRGNTEAFF.

V gene TRBV19 combines with J gene TRBJ2-3; D gene uncertain. The CDR3 has 17 amino acids. Germline V lookup: CDR1 LNHDA, CDR2 SQIVND (reference sequence). Trimming removed 3 bases at V and 0 bases at J, with 16 bases between. CDR3 DNA: TGTGCCAGTAGTATCTATGGGCAGAGAGCTAGCACAGATACGCAGTATTTT. It translates to CASSIYGQRASTDTQYF.

A single count supports this clone. The chain combines TRBV5-4 with TRBJ2-5, with D maybe TRBD2 (6 bases). CDR1 is SGHNT and CDR2 is YYREEE in the germline V gene (reference sequence). Deletions cut 0 bases from V and 5 bases from J, with 14 bases between. The CDR3 is 15 residues long. Here the CDR3 DNA reads TGTGCCAGCAGCTTGGAGTACGGACGGGGGGAGACCCAGTACTTC. It is translated as CASSLEYGRGETQYF.

This clone has only one observation. The same CDR3 arises from other DNA sequences in this sample as well. The chain recombines TRBV18 with TRBJ1-2, with 7 bases fitting TRBD1. With V trimmed by 3 bases and J by 4 bases, 2 bases remained unmatched. The germline CDR1 and CDR2 sequences are KGHSH and LQKENI. The CDR3 contains 13 residues. The chain's CDR3 is CASSPDRIYGYTF. In DNA, the CDR3 is TGTGCCAGCTCACCGGACAGGATCTATGGCTACACCTTC.

This chain joins TRBV18 and TRBJ1-4; D gene uncertain. The CDR3 contains 15 residues. Germline V gene lookup returns CDR1 KGHSH and CDR2 LQKENI. Trimming took off 3 bases at V and 1 base at J, with 9 bases between the two ends. The CDR3 protein is CASSPQQLTNEKLFF. DNA for the CDR3: TGTGCCAGCTCACCCCAACAGCTAACTAATGAAAAACTGTTTTTT.

The chain links TRBV2 to TRBJ1-6, with a possible D match to TRBD1 (5 bases). Germline assignment: CDR1 SNHLY and CDR2 FYNNEI. Trimming took off 8 bases at V and 0 bases at J, with 14 bases between the two ends. CDR3 length: 16 amino acids. This chain's CDR3 is CASSGEGSSYNSPLHF. The CDR3 coding sequence is TGTGCCAGCTCCGGGGAGGGGAGCTCCTATAATTCACCCCTCCACTTT.

V gene TRBV7-8 combines with J gene TRBJ2-7, with a tentative D call TRBD2 (6 bases). This CDR3 spans 14 amino acids. Trimming stripped 5 bases from V and 7 bases from J, with 18 bases between. Germline-derived CDR1 and CDR2 are SGHVS and FQNEAQ. CDR3 residues: CASSPGDGLREQYF. The DNA for the CDR3 is TGTGCCAGCAGCCCGGGAGACGGGTTGAGGGAGCAGTACTTC.

The CDR3 loop reads CASSLDPSGNLNEQFF. DNA of the CDR3: TGTGCCAGCAGCTTAGATCCTAGCGGGAATCTCAATGAGCAGTTCTTC. V and J are TRBV7-3 and TRBJ2-1; 9 nucleotides line up with TRBD2. Germline V CDR1 and CDR2: SGHTA, FQGTGA. V shed 2 bases, J shed 6 bases, and the junction held 8 bases outside the gene matches. CDR3 length: 16 residues.

The V and J genes are TRBV27 and TRBJ1-2; D is undetermined. This CDR3 spans 13 amino acids. Trimming shortened V by 6 bases and J by 4 bases, and 12 bases separated the two germline ends. Germline loops: CDR1 MNHEY, CDR2 SMNVEV (reference sequence). CDR3 nucleotide sequence: TGTGCCAGCAGGTTTACCGGGTCCTATGGCTACACCTTC. This codes for CASRFTGSYGYTF.

This rearrangement joins TRBV7-2 to TRBJ2-7; 9 nucleotides align to TRBD1. Germline trimming cut 5 bases from V and 3 bases from J; bases unmatched to any gene: 2. The CDR3 covers 13 residues. The V gene's germline CDR1 is SGHTA and CDR2 FQGNSA. In nucleotides, the CDR3 is TGTGCCAGCAGCGGGGACAGGGACTACGAGCAGTACTTC. It yields the protein CASSGDRDYEQYF. The variable domain in full, with the rest retrieved from reference TRBV7-2 and TRBJ2-7, is GAGVSQSPSNKVTEKGKDVELRCDPISGHTALYWYRQSLGQGLEFLIYFQGNSAPDKSGLPSDRFSAERTGGSVSTLTIQRTQQEDSAVYLCASSGDRDYEQYFGPGTRLTVT.

The V and J genes are TRBV7-3 and TRBJ2-1; TRBD2 agrees at 10 bases. The germline V gene has CDR1 SGHTA and CDR2 FQGTGA. With 5 bases clipped from V and 6 bases from J, the junction kept 16 bases outside the gene matches. The CDR3 runs 18 residues. The CDR3 protein is CASSAQPASGGHLNEQFF. The CDR3, as DNA: TGTGCCAGCAGCGCCCAACCCGCTAGCGGGGGCCATCTCAATGAGCAGTTCTTC.

This clone was seen once. The chain joins TRBV9 to TRBJ1-6; 7 nucleotides align to TRBD1. V was clipped by 3 bases and J by 8 bases; unmatched bases: 11. CDR3 length: 16 residues. CDR1 and CDR2 (germline): SGDLS, YYNGEE. The CDR3 loop is CASSGRGGTGDSPLHF. For the CDR3, the DNA is TGTGCCAGCAGCGGAAGAGGGGGCACCGGGGATTCACCCCTCCACTTT.

The chain employs TRBV5-1 and TRBJ1-3; TRBD1 matches at 7 bases. The V gene end was trimmed by 4 bases and the J gene end by 7 bases; junction bases not matched to a gene: 8. Germline CDR1 reads SGHRS; CDR2 reads YFSETQ. The CDR3 loop spans 14 amino acids. The CDR3 nucleotides are TGCGCCAGCAGCCCCTCGACAGGGCGCAACACCATATATTTT. Its protein is CASSPSTGRNTIYF.

V is TRBV7-8 and J is TRBJ1-5, with TRBD1 matching over 10 bases. The CDR3 runs to 15 residues. Germline CDR1 SGHVS, CDR2 FQNEAQ. V was pared by 7 bases and J by 4 bases, with 7 bases of the junction left unmatched. The CDR3 DNA reads TGTGCCAGCACCGGAGGACAGGGGGGAAATCAGCCCCAGCATTTT. Protein sequence: CASTGGQGGNQPQHF.

J is TRBJ2-1 and V is TRBV5-4, with a tentative D call TRBD2 (7 bases). The CDR3 is 17 amino acids. Germline loops: CDR1 SGHNT, CDR2 YYREEE (reference sequence). The ends were cut back, 0 bases at V and 7 bases at J, with 20 bases in the middle. In nucleotides, the CDR3 is TGTGCCAGCAGCTTGGGGGCCGGGGCGGGGGCTCTTAATGAGCAGTTCTTC. Amino acid sequence: CASSLGAGAGALNEQFF.

The chain is built from TRBV27 and TRBJ1-1; D ambiguous. There are 15 residues in the CDR3. Trimming removed 2 bases from V and 1 base from J, with 11 bases in between. Germline V gene sequence: CDR1 MNHEY, CDR2 SMNVEV (reference sequence). Here the CDR3 reads CASSLIQVPNTEAFF. The DNA for the CDR3 is TGTGCCAGCAGTTTAATTCAGGTCCCGAACACTGAAGCTTTCTTT.

The chain uses TRBV3-1 (or the pseudogene TRBV3-2) and TRBJ2-1; 7 positions match TRBD1. This CDR3 has 14 residues. V dropped 10 bases and J dropped 8; count of bases not matched to a gene: 14. CDR1 and CDR2 from the germline V gene are LGHDT and YNNKEL (reference sequence). The CDR3 protein is CATDGHRGGDEQFF. Here the CDR3 DNA reads TGTGCCACCGATGGTCACAGGGGTGGCGATGAGCAGTTCTTC.

This clone appeared a few times. This chain links TRBV9 with TRBJ2-3; 11 nucleotides line up with TRBD2. CDR3 length: 13 amino acids. The V gene end was trimmed by 7 bases and the J gene end by 8 bases; junction bases not matched to a gene: 6. Per germline, CDR1 SGDLS and CDR2 YYNGEE. CDR3 nucleotides: TGTGCCAGCGATAGCGGGAGGGCCGGTACGCAGTATTTT. Its protein product is CASDSGRAGTQYF.

The gene calls are TRBV6-5 and TRBJ2-2; TRBD1 matches at 7 bases. There are 14 residues in the CDR3. V dropped 5 bases and J dropped 3; count of bases not matched to a gene: 3. Germline V gives CDR1 MNHEY, CDR2 SVGAGI. The CDR3, as DNA: TGTGCCAGCAGTATGACAGGGTACACCGGGGAGCTGTTTTTT. Amino acids: CASSMTGYTGELFF.

The chain has TRBV7-4 and TRBJ1-4; D is undetermined. Trimming removed 0 bases from V and 8 bases from J, with 22 bases in between. The CDR3 length is 18 residues. CDR1 is SGHVT, CDR2 SQSDAQ, per germline. CDR3 loop: CASSLALPGGPLREKLFF. The CDR3 region has the DNA TGTGCCAGCAGCTTAGCGCTACCGGGCGGGCCCCTAAGGGAAAAACTGTTTTTT.

This sequence joins TRBV7-3 and TRBJ2-2; TRBD1 is a possible D gene (5 bases). The CDR3 is 15 amino acids. Germline values: CDR1 SGHTA, CDR2 FQGTGA. V lost 5 bases to trimming and J lost 3 bases, with 13 bases between them. CDR3 residues: CASSVQGLDTGELFF. The CDR3 DNA is TGTGCCAGCAGCGTCCAGGGTTTGGACACCGGGGAGCTGTTTTTT.

V and J are TRBV15 and TRBJ1-5; the D is unclear. The length of the CDR3 is 14 residues. Germline V gene sequence: CDR1 LNHNV, CDR2 YYDKDF (reference sequence). The ends were cut back, 1 base at V and 7 bases at J, with 11 bases in the middle. The CDR3 here is CATSRVGSDQPQHF. CDR3 DNA sequence: TGTGCCACCAGCAGAGTGGGGAGCGACCAGCCCCAGCATTTT.